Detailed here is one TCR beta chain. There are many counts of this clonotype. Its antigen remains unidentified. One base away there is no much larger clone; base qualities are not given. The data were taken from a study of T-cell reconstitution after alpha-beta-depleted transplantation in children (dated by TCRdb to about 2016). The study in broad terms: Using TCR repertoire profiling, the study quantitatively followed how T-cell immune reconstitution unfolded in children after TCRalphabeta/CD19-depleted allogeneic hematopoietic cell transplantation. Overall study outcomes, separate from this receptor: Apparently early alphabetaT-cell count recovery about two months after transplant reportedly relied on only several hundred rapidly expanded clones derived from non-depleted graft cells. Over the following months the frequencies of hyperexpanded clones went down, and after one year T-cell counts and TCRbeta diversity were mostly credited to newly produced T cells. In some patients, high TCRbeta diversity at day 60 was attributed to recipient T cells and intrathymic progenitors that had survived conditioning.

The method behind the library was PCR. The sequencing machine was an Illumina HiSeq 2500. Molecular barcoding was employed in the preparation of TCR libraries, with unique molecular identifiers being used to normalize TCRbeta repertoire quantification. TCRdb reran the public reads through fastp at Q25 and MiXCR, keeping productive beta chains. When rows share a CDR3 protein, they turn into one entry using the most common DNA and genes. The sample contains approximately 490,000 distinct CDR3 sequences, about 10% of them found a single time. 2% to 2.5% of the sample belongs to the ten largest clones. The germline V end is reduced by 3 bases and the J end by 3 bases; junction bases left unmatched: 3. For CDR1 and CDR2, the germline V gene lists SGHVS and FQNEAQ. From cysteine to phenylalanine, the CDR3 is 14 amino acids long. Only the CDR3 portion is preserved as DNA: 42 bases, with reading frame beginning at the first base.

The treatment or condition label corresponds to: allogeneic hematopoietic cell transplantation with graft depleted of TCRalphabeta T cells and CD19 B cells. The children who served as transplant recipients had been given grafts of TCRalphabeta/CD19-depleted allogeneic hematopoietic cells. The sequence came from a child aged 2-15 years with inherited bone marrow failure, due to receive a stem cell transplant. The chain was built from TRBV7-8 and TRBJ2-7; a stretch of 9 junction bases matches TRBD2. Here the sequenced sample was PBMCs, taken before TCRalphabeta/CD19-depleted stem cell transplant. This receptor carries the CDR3 CASSFRLADYEQYF. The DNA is TGTGCCAGCAGCTTCAGACTAGCGGACTACGAGCAGTACTTC.